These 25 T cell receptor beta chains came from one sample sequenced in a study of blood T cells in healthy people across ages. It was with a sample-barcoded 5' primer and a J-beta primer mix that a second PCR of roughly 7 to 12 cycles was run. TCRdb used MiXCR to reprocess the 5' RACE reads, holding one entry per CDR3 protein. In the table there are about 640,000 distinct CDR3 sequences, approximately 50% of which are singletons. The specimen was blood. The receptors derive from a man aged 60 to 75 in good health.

The CDR3 loop reads CSATRTAYNEQFF. As DNA, the CDR3 is TGCAGTGCAACACGGACTGCCTACAATGAGCAGTTCTTC. The rearrangement joins TRBV20-1 to TRBJ2-1; the D gene is possibly TRBD2 (5 bases). V was shortened by 6 bases and J by 2 bases, with 11 bases between the two germline ends. The CDR3 is made up of 13 amino acids. Germline CDR1 and CDR2: DFQATT and SNEGSKA (reference sequence).

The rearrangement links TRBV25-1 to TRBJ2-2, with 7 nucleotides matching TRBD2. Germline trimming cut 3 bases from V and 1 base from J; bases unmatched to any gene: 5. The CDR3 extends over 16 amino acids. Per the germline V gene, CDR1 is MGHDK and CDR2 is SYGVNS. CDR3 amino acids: CASSDWGGKNTGELFF. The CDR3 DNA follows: TGTGCCAGCAGTGACTGGGGGGGGAAGAACACCGGGGAGCTGTTTTTT.

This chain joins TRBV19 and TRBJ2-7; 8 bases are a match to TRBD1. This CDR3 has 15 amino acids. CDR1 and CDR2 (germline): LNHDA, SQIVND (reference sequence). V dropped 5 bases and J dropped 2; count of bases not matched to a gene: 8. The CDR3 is CASSVQTGVAYEQYF. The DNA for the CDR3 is TGTGCCAGTAGTGTTCAGACAGGGGTGGCCTACGAGCAGTACTTC.

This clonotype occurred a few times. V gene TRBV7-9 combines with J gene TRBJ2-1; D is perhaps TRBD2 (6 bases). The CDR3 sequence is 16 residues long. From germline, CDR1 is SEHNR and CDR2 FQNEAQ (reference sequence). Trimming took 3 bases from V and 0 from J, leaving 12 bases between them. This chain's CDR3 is CASSFGLTFSYNEQFF. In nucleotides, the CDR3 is TGTGCCAGCAGCTTCGGACTAACCTTCTCCTACAATGAGCAGTTCTTC.

DNA of the CDR3: TGTGCCAGCAGTGAAGGGGAGCGGGGGTGCCGGGATGAGCAGTTCTTC. Its translation is CASSEGERGCRDEQFF. The V call is TRBV2, the J call TRBJ2-1, with 8 bases that match TRBD2. Germline V gene sequence: CDR1 SNHLY, CDR2 FYNNEI. V gave up 1 base and J gave up 8 bases; unmatched junction bases: 10. CDR3 length equals 16 residues.

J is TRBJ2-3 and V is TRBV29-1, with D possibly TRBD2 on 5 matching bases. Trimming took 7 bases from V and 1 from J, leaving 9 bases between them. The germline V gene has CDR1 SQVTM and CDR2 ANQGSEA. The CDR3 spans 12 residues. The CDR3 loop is CSAEEGTDTQYF. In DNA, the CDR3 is TGCAGCGCCGAGGAGGGCACAGATACGCAGTATTTT.

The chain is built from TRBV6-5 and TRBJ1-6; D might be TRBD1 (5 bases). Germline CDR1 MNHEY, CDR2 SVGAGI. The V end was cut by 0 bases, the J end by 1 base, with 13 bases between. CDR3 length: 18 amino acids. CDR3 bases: TGTGCCAGCAGTTACTCTAGGGGTGTGGGGTCCTATAATTCACCCCTCCACTTT. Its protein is CASSYSRGVGSYNSPLHF.

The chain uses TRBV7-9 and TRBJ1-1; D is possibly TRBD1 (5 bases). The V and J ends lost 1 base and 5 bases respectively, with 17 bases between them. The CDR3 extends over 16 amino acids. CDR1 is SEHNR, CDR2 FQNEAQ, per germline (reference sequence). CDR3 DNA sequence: TGTGCCAGCAGCTTAGGATCAGGGAGGTCGGAGACTGAAGCTTTCTTT. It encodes CASSLGSGRSETEAFF.

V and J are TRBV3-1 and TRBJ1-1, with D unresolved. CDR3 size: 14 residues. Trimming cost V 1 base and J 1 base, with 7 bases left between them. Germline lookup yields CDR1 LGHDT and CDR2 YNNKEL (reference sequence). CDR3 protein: CASSQGAANTEAFF. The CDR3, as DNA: TGTGCCAGCAGCCAAGGGGCAGCGAACACTGAAGCTTTCTTT.

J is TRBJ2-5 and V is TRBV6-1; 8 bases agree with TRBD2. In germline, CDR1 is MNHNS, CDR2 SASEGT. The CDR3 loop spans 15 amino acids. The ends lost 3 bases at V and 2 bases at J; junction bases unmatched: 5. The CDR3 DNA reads TGTGCCAGCAGTGATCCCCGGGGGGGGCAAGAGACCCAGTACTTC. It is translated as CASSDPRGGQETQYF.

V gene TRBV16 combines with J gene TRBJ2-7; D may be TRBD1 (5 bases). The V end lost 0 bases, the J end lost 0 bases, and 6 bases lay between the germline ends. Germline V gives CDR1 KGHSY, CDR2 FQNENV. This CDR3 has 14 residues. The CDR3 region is CASSQSTASYEQYF. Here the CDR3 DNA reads TGTGCCAGCAGCCAATCGACAGCCTCCTACGAGCAGTACTTC.

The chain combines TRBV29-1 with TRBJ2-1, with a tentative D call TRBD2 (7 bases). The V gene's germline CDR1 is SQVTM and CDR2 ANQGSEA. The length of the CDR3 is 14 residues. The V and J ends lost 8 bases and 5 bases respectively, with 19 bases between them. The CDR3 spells CSYRLGGANNEQFF. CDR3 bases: TGCAGCTACCGACTTGGGGGGGCAAACAATGAGCAGTTCTTC.

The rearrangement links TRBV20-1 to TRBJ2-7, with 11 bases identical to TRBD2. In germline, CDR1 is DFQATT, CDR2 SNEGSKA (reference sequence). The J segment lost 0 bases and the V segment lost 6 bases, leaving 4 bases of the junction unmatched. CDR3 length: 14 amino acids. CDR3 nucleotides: TGCAGTGCCAAGACTAGCGGGGACTCCTACGAGCAGTACTTC. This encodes CSAKTSGDSYEQYF.

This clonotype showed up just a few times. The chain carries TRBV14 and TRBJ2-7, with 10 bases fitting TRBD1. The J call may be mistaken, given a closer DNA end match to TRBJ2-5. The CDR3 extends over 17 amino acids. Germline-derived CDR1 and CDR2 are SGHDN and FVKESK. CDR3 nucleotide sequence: TGTGCCAGCAGCCAAGAGACAGGGGGCGCCGAGAAGTTGACCCAGTACTTC. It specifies CASSQETGGAEKLTQYF.

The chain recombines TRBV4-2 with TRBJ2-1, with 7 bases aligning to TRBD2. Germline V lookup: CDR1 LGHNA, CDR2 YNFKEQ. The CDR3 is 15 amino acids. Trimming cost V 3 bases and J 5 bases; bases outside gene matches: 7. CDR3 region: CASSQATSENNEQFF. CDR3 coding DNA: TGTGCCAGCAGCCAGGCCACTAGCGAAAACAATGAGCAGTTCTTC.

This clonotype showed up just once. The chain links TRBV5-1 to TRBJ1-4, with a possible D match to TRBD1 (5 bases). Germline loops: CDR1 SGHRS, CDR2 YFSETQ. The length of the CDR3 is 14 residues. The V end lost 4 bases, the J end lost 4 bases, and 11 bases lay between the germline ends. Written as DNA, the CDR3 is TGCGCCAGCAGCCATGGGACGGGTAATGAAAAACTGTTTTTT. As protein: CASSHGTGNEKLFF.

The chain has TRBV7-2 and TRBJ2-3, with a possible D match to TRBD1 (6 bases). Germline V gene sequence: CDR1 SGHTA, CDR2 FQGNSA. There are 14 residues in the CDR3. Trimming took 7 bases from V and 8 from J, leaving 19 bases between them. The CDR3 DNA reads TGTGCCAGCACCCCGGGTGTTGCACAGGGTACGCAGTATTTT. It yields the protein CASTPGVAQGTQYF.

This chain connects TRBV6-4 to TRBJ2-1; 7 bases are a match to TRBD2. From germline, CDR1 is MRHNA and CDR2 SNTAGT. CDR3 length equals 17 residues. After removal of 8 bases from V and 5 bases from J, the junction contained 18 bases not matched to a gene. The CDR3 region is CASSSSGGTRLDNEQFF. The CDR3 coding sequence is TGTGCCAGCTCGTCTTCGGGAGGAACCCGACTCGACAATGAGCAGTTCTTC.

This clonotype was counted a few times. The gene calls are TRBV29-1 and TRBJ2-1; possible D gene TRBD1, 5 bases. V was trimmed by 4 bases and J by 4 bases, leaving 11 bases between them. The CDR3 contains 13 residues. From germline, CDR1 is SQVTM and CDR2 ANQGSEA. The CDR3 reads CSVAAGSYNEQFF. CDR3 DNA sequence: TGCAGCGTTGCGGCAGGGTCGTACAATGAGCAGTTCTTC.

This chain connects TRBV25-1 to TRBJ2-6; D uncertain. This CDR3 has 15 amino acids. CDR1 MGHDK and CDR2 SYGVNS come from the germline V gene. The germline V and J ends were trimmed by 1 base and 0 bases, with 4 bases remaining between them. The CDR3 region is CASSESISGANVLTF. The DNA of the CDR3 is TGTGCCAGCAGTGAATCGATCTCTGGGGCCAACGTCCTGACTTTC.

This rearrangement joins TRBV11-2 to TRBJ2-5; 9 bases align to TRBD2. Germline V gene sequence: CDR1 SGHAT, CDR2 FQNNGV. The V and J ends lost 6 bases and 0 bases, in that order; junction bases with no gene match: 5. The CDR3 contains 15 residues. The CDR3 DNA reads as TGTGCCAGCAGTCGGACTAGCGTTTACCAAGAGACCCAGTACTTC. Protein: CASSRTSVYQETQYF.

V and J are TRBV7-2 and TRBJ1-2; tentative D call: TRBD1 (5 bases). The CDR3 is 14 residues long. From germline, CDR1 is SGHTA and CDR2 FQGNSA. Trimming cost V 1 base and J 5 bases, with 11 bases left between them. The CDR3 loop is CASSLGGGKYGYTF. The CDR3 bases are TGTGCCAGCAGCTTAGGGGGGGGGAAGTATGGCTACACCTTC.

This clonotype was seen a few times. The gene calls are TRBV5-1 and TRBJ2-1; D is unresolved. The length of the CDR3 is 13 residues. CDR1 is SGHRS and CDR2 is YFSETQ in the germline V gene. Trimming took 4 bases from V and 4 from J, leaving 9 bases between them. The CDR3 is CASSLDLYNEQFF. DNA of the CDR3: TGCGCCAGCAGCCTCGACTTGTACAATGAGCAGTTCTTC.

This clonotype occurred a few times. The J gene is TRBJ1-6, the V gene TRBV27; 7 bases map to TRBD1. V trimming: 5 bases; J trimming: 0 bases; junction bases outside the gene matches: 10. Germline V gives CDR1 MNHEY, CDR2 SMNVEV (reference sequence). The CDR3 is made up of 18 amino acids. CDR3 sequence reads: CASSMGQSRSSYNSPLHF. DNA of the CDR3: TGTGCCAGCAGTATGGGACAGTCAAGGAGCTCCTATAATTCACCCCTCCACTTT.

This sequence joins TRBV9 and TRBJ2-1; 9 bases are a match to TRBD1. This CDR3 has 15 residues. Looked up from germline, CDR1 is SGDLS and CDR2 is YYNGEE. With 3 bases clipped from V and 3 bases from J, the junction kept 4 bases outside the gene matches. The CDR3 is CASSGGTGFYNEQFF. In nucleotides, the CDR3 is TGTGCCAGCAGCGGAGGGACAGGGTTCTACAATGAGCAGTTCTTC.